This T cell receptor beta chain was sequenced for a study of CD8 T cells in ankylosing spondylitis. Study-wide points: Matched ankylosing spondylitis synovial fluid reportedly showed significant enrichment of disease-linked clones. In reactive arthritis synovial fluid and blood, some motif variants had been reported before. The study identified a TCR beta motif of seven or eight highly homologous variants that appeared characteristic of ankylosing spondylitis blood.

This clonotype turned up a few times. Its antigen is not identified. For TCR beta, libraries came from quantitative 5'-RACE with molecular barcodes. TCRdb fed the 5' RACE reads into MiXCR, producing one record per CDR3 protein. The table shows about 540,000 distinct CDR3 sequences, with about 13% occurring only once. What was sequenced was blood, either unsorted or a sorted T cell fraction (not recorded which). This TCR was recovered from a male donor with ankylosing spondylitis.

This chain's CDR3 is CASSLEETVYSPLHF. The DNA of the CDR3 is TGTGCCAGCAGTTTAGAAGAGACAGTCTATTCACCCCTCCACTTT. The V call is TRBV12-3 or TRBV12-4, the J call TRBJ1-6; D is possibly TRBD1 (5 bases). CDR3 length: 15 amino acids. Trimming pared 1 base from V and 8 bases from J, leaving 12 bases between.